This T cell receptor beta chain was sequenced during a study of blood T cell repertoires in COVID-19. At the level of the study: Collection of acute and convalescent COVID-19 samples took place in the United States, Italy and Spain. Sample material is recorded as cDNA or gDNA derived from T cells, B-cell-depleted T cells, or PBMCs.

Per the study methods: Estimation of nucleated cell counts was performed using reference gene primer amplification. Sequencing was performed with immunoSEQ multiplex PCR; in TCRdb, only in-frame clones are kept and a portion is missing. The V and J calls and clone size come from that table; D and trimming were worked out from the DNA. The repertoire holds under 200,000 clones, with around 84% as singletons. CDR3 length: 14 amino acids. The V and J ends lost 9 bases and 3 bases, in that order; junction bases with no gene match: 7. Germline V gives CDR1 MNHEY, CDR2 SMNVEV (reference sequence). V gene TRBV27 combines with J gene TRBJ2-7, with 11 nucleotides matching TRBD1. The sequence was collected from a man aged 45-65 years with active or convalescent COVID-19. The sample was peripheral blood. The CDR3 bases are TGTGCCAGAAAGGGGGGACAGGGGGGCTACGAGCAGTACTTC. Its protein is CARKGGQGGYEQYF.